The TCR beta chain described here comes from a study of regulatory T cells in long-lasting Graves disease. Study-level points and caveats: Results may be inaccurate due to the small sample size.

About this clonotype itself: Its antigen is unknown.

Specified time point: newly diagnosed GD, antithyroid drugs for less than 3 months. Scientists built the TCR library using RNA that was extracted from PBMCs. iRepertoire HTBI primers and Arm-PCR of CDR3 regions built TCR beta libraries. Each CDR3 protein gets one entry after TCRdb re-called the multiplex PCR reads with MiXCR. The repertoire holds 360,000 or so distinct CDR3 sequences, with approximately 16% as singletons. The CDR3 has 19 residues. Trimming stripped 6 bases from V and 9 bases from J, with 36 bases between. Germline CDR1 DFQATT, CDR2 SNEGSKA (reference sequence). These sequences were also reported in another study, on T cells in Graves' hyperthyroidism and ophthalmopathy. That work adds: Patients with ophthalmopathy were separated from those with stable hyperthyroidism by a 13 V-J model.

The J gene is TRBJ2-1, the V gene TRBV20-1, with D possibly TRBD2 on 6 matching bases. The sample here was peripheral blood mononuclear cells (PBMCs), taken at new diagnosis, from a patient treated with antithyroid drugs. The sequence was collected from a man aged 35-49 years with Graves disease. CDR3 protein: CSALSSELKAFPGTGEQFF. CDR3 in DNA: TGCAGTGCACTAAGTAGCGAGTTGAAGGCTTTTCCTGGGACTGGTGAGCAGTTCTTC.